A single TCR beta chain is shown here with its context. The germline V gene has CDR1 MNHNY and CDR2 SVGAGI (reference sequence). The germline V and J ends were trimmed by 5 bases and 4 bases, with 11 bases remaining between them. The CDR3 is 13 residues long. This entry belongs to a study of blood T cell repertoires in COVID-19. For the study at large: Nucleic acid was either cDNA or gDNA, and it came from T cells, B-cell-depleted T cells, or PBMCs.

While infection was still active, Seattle patients were enrolled and then followed longitudinally. In the authors' methods: Cell counts per sample came from amplifying reference gene primers. Sequenced by immunoSEQ multiplex PCR; TCRdb stores in-frame clones only, minus some. The V and J calls and clone size come from that table; D and trimming were worked out from the DNA. Altogether some 99,000 clones are present, roughly 90% being singletons, with the ten largest covering more than 3.5%. The chain is built from TRBV6-6 and TRBJ1-1; weak D call: TRBD1 (5 bases). Sequenced sample: peripheral blood. The TCR originated in a human donor with COVID-19, enrolled during active disease. The donor label of this sample is uncertain. The CDR3 DNA sequence: TGTGCCAGCAGTACGACAGTCAGCACTGAAGCTTTCTTT. Protein: CASSTTVSTEAFF.